This T cell receptor (beta chain) came from a study of blood T cell repertoires in COVID-19. Study in general: Samples of COVID-19 (acute and convalescent) were obtained from the United States, Italy and Spain.

In the original workflow: Amplification of reference gene primers provided the estimated nucleated cell counts. Sequenced by immunoSEQ multiplex PCR; TCRdb stores in-frame clones only, minus some. V and J calls and clone size are as listed in that table; D and trimming were resolved from the DNA. The sample records around 140,000 clones, 86% being singletons. The J segment lost 4 bases and the V segment lost 0 bases, leaving 9 bases of the junction unmatched. This CDR3 has 16 amino acids. CDR1 is SGHRS, CDR2 YFSETQ, per germline. The sequence derives from a woman aged 70-85 years with COVID-19, enrolled during active disease. Sequencing used peripheral blood. This chain connects TRBV5-1 to TRBJ2-7; 8 nucleotides match TRBD1. Written as DNA, the CDR3 is TGCGCCAGCAGCTTGGGTCTTCGACAGGGGTGGTACGAGCAGTACTTC. Translating it yields CASSLGLRQGWYEQYF.